Listed here are 27 T cell receptor beta chains from one sample, sequenced in a study of metastatic and nonmetastatic thyroid tumors (TCRdb year 2020). Before undergoing thyroid surgery, none of the patients had been given any kind of treatment. The library was built by means of PCR. The reads were generated on an Illumina HiSeq 4000. TCRdb ran its own pipeline on the public reads, namely fastp trimming at Q25 and MiXCR clone calling, and kept in-frame beta chains. Counted in this sample were tens of thousands of clones; 20% of them appeared once. The ten most abundant clones make up 15% to 17% of the sample. Sequencing was done on a sample of blood. Receptors were obtained from a female donor with papillary thyroid cancer or a benign thyroid nodule (not recorded which). Some clones in this sample may be carry-over from other donors' samples.

This clone was detected many times. The rearrangement joins TRBV11-2 to TRBJ2-2; no clear D gene. Looked up from germline, CDR1 is SGHAT and CDR2 is FQNNGV. The CDR3 loop spans 14 amino acids. Trimming removed 5 bases at V and 7 bases at J, with 14 bases between. CDR3 bases: TGTGCCAGCAGCCCTAGGATGGTGTTCGGGGAGCTGTTTTTT. Encoded protein: CASSPRMVFGELFF.

This clone is labeled as medium-sized. V and J are TRBV6-6 and TRBJ2-3; weak D call: TRBD2 (5 bases). Germline lookup yields CDR1 MNHNY and CDR2 SVGAGI (reference sequence). V lost 2 bases, J lost 2 bases, and 17 bases lay in between. This CDR3 region has 17 residues. CDR3: CASSYPVEVGYTDTQYF. In nucleotides, the CDR3 is TGTGCCAGCAGTTACCCAGTGGAGGTAGGCTACACAGATACGCAGTATTTT.

This clone was counted ten times or more. This chain connects TRBV5-1 to TRBJ1-2, with D possibly matching TRBD1 (5 bases). From germline, CDR1 is SGHRS and CDR2 YFSETQ. The V end was cut by 7 bases, the J end by 4 bases, with 20 bases between. The CDR3 has 15 residues. The CDR3 loop is CASLPTPGKVYGYTF. Written as DNA, the CDR3 is TGCGCCAGCCTGCCGACCCCAGGGAAAGTCTATGGCTACACCTTC. The full variable domain, completed using reference TRBV5-1 and TRBJ1-2, is KAGVTQTPRYLIKTRGQQVTLSCSPISGHRSVSWYQQTPGQGLQFLFEYFSETQRNKGNFPGRFSGRQFSNSRSEMNVSTLELGDSALYLCASLPTPGKVYGYTFGSGTRLTVV.

This clone was seen ten or more times. The J gene is TRBJ2-1, the V gene TRBV24-1; D is uncertain. V was pared by 7 bases and J by 6 bases, with 12 bases between. The CDR3 is made up of 13 amino acids. Germline V gene sequence: CDR1 KGHDR, CDR2 SFDVKD. In DNA, the CDR3 is TGTGCCACCAGGTCCACGGCCCGCAATGAGCAGTTCTTC. Its protein is CATRSTARNEQFF.

This clone showed up just a few times. At one of its ends the junction is not consistent with the germline gene, which may arise from a read error. The chain is built from TRBV6-1 and TRBJ1-6; D not resolved. The CDR3 sequence is 13 residues long. Germline CDR1 reads MNHNS; CDR2 reads SASEGT. The CDR3 DNA reads TGTGCCAGCAGTAATTTGGGTAATTCACCCCTCAACTTT. Translated: CASSNLGNSPLNF.

This clone was counted at least ten times. The J gene is TRBJ1-1, the V gene TRBV27; no firm D call. The CDR3 contains 13 residues. Germline V gene lookup returns CDR1 MNHEY and CDR2 SMNVEV (reference sequence). The V end was cut by 10 bases, the J end by 5 bases, with 17 bases between. CDR3 sequence reads: CAKPPPTGTEAFF. DNA for the CDR3: TGTGCCAAACCGCCCCCAACGGGGACTGAAGCTTTCTTT.

This clone was detected ten times or more. V gene TRBV2 combines with J gene TRBJ2-7; 11 positions match TRBD2. V lost 2 bases, J lost 7 bases, and 7 bases stayed unmatched. Germline CDR1 and CDR2: SNHLY and FYNNEI. CDR3 length: 15 residues. The CDR3 DNA is TGTGCCAGCAGTGAATTAGCGGGAGGGCCGGGAGAGCAGTACTTC. It translates to CASSELAGGPGEQYF. The complete variable domain, with remaining parts taken from reference TRBV2 and TRBJ2-7, reads EPEVTQTPSHQVTQMGQEVILRCVPISNHLYFYWYRQILGQKVEFLVSFYNNEISEKSEIFDDQFSVERPDGSNFTLKIRSTKLEDSAMYFCASSELAGGPGEQYFGPGTRLTVT.

This clone was counted a few times. The CDR3 sequence: CSAIAASYEQYF. CDR3 in DNA: TGCAGTGCTATTGCGGCGTCCTACGAGCAGTACTTC. The rearrangement links TRBV20-1 to TRBJ2-7; D not resolved. The CDR3 sequence is 12 residues long. Trimming took off 4 bases at V and 1 base at J, with 8 bases between the two ends. CDR1 is DFQATT, CDR2 SNEGSKA, per germline (reference sequence).

This clone has just a few counts. The gene calls are TRBV28 and TRBJ2-1; 13 bases are a match to TRBD2. The germline CDR1 and CDR2 sequences are MDHEN and SYDVKM. The CDR3 contains 16 residues. J gave up 6 bases and V 3 bases, and 5 bases lay outside the gene matches. The CDR3 loop reads CASSFRGTSGTNEQFF. As DNA, the CDR3 is TGTGCCAGCAGTTTTAGGGGGACTAGCGGGACCAATGAGCAGTTCTTC.

The rearrangement joins TRBV2 to TRBJ2-6; tentative D call: TRBD2 (6 bases). Germline lookup yields CDR1 SNHLY and CDR2 FYNNEI. Trimming stripped 8 bases from V and 2 bases from J, with 13 bases between. The CDR3 is 15 amino acids. CDR3 region: CASGGASTGANVLTF. The CDR3 DNA follows: TGTGCCAGCGGCGGGGCGTCTACTGGGGCCAACGTCCTGACTTTC.

This rearrangement joins TRBV4-1 to TRBJ1-1, with TRBD1 matching 10 bases. The CDR3 has 14 residues. The germline gives CDR1 MGHRA, CDR2 YSYEKL. Trimming removed 4 bases from V and 6 bases from J; junction bases left unmatched: 5. CDR3 sequence: CASSRDRGVSEAFF. CDR3 bases: TGCGCCAGCAGCCGGGACAGGGGCGTCTCTGAAGCTTTCTTT.

Ten or more counts support this clone. A much bigger clone sits one base away, suggesting this may be a read error. The rearrangement joins TRBV12-3 or TRBV12-4 to TRBJ1-2, with TRBD1 matching 7 bases. CDR3 length: 14 amino acids. The CDR3 sequence is CANSRGTANYGYTF. The CDR3 coding sequence is TGTGCCAACAGTCGCGGGACAGCTAACTATGGCTACACCTTC.

Concerning this clone itself: This is likely a read error, given that the CDR3 carries no conserved phenylalanine or tryptophan at its end. The rearrangement joins TRBV11-3 to TRBJ1-2; maybe TRBD1 (5 bases). The CDR3 covers 13 residues. V dropped 6 bases and J dropped 8 bases, with 16 bases sitting between them. Germline V lookup: CDR1 SGHNT, CDR2 YENEEA. As DNA, the CDR3 is TGTGCCAGCAGACTGGACCCAGGGATAGGCTACACCTTA. Protein sequence: CASRLDPGIGYTL.

This clone has at least ten counts. V gene TRBV5-6 combines with J gene TRBJ1-2; the D gene is possibly TRBD1 (6 bases). The germline V and J ends were trimmed by 4 bases and 3 bases, with 19 bases remaining between them. There are 16 residues in the CDR3. CDR1 is SGHDT, CDR2 YYEEEE, per germline. Written as DNA, the CDR3 is TGTGCCAGCAGCCCACGCCACGGGAGGGGGTACTATGGCTACACCTTC. This sequence encodes CASSPRHGRGYYGYTF.

In regard to this clone: The junction departs from the called germline gene at one end, perhaps through a read error. The chain carries TRBV7-8 and TRBJ2-7, with TRBD2 as a possible D gene (6 bases). CDR3 length: 18 residues. Germline V gene data show CDR1 as SGHVS and CDR2 as FQNEAQ. DNA of the CDR3: TGTGCCAGCAGCAAAGGTATTGGGGGTTCCCTACTACGTCGGGAGCAGTGCTTC. Protein sequence: CASSKGIGGSLLRREQCF.

This clone occurred many times. This chain connects TRBV27 to TRBJ2-7, with D possibly called TRBD1 or TRBD2 (5 bases each). The germline V gene has CDR1 MNHEY and CDR2 SMNVEV (reference sequence). This CDR3 is built from 13 residues. The ends were cut back, 6 bases at V and 3 bases at J, with 12 bases in the middle. The CDR3 region is CASRRGTYYEQYF. CDR3 bases: TGTGCCAGCAGGAGGGGAACCTACTACGAGCAGTACTTC.

This clone occurred many times. Distinct nucleotide sequences in the sample also encode this CDR3. The chain couples TRBV19 to TRBJ2-1; the match to TRBD1 covers 8 bases. The CDR3 consists of 16 residues. The trim removed 7 bases at V and 7 bases at J, leaving 15 bases unmatched. Germline V lookup: CDR1 LNHDA, CDR2 SQIVND (reference sequence). DNA for the CDR3: TGTGCCAGTACCCCGAGCCTCGGACAGGGCATTAATGAGCAGTTCTTC. It translates to CASTPSLGQGINEQFF.

This clone was seen ten or more times. The chain recombines TRBV3-1 with TRBJ2-5, with D tentatively TRBD2 (6 bases). Per germline, CDR1 LGHDT and CDR2 YNNKEL (reference sequence). The CDR3 contains 14 residues. Trimming removed 4 bases at V and 4 bases at J, with 13 bases between. CDR3 bases: TGTGCCAGCAGCCCGCCGGCGGGATCAGAGACCCAGTACTTC. Amino acids: CASSPPAGSETQYF.

This clone was picked up a small number of times. Possible read error: a much larger clone is one base away. The chain has TRBV5-1 and TRBJ1-1, with 11 bases lining up with TRBD1. The CDR3 consists of 14 residues. Germline-derived CDR1 and CDR2 are SGHRS and YFSETQ. Here the CDR3 reads CANSPGTGGSEAFF. Written as DNA, the CDR3 is TGCGCCAACAGCCCCGGGACAGGGGGTTCTGAAGCTTTCTTT.

Concerning this clone itself: A much larger clone sits a single nucleotide away, making a read error possible. Other DNA sequences in this specimen translate into the identical CDR3. The chain is built from TRBV7-9 and TRBJ2-5; no clear D. CDR1 SEHNR and CDR2 FQNEAQ come from the germline V gene (reference sequence). The CDR3 spans 13 residues. The CDR3 sequence is CASSLAAVETQYF. The CDR3 coding sequence is TGTGCCAGCAGCTTAGCAGCAGTGGAGACACAGTACTTC.

To note about this clone: The germline gene is not matched at one end of the junction; a read error may be the cause. This chain links TRBV14 with TRBJ2-2, with TRBD1 matching 10 bases. CDR1 SGHDN and CDR2 FVKESK come from the germline V gene. This CDR3 is built from 16 residues. In DNA form, the CDR3 reads TGTGCCAGCAGCCAAGTTGGGACAGGGGTCACCGGGCAGCTGTTTTTT. The encoded protein is CASSQVGTGVTGQLFF.

This clone was seen a few times. This may be a read error: a much more frequent sequence differs by one nucleotide. CDR3 sequence reads: CASSSRGTSGRSGETQYF. The CDR3 DNA sequence: TGTGCCAGCAGTTCCCGGGGGACTAGCGGGAGGTCCGGAGAGACCCAGTACTTC. The V and J genes are TRBV27 and TRBJ2-5; 15 bases match TRBD2. With 4 bases clipped from V and 4 bases from J, the junction kept 10 bases outside the gene matches. Germline lookup yields CDR1 MNHEY and CDR2 SMNVEV (reference sequence). The CDR3 has 18 residues.

This clone has just a few counts. One base away lies a much larger clone, so this may be a sequencing read error. V usage is TRBV2 and J usage is TRBJ2-5; no clear D gene. Germline values: CDR1 SNHLY, CDR2 FYNNEI. Trimming pared 11 bases from V and 7 bases from J, leaving 20 bases between. This CDR3 has 13 amino acids. The CDR3 here is CAGTGFPDVTQYF. CDR3 nucleotide sequence: TGTGCCGGTACGGGTTTTCCGGATGTGACCCAGTACTTC.

This clone was seen many times. The V gene is TRBV19, the J gene TRBJ2-7, with a weak D call TRBD2 (5 bases). The length of the CDR3 is 14 residues. The V end was cut by 4 bases, the J end by 1 base, with 11 bases between. CDR1 and CDR2 from the germline V gene are LNHDA and SQIVND (reference sequence). Written as DNA, the CDR3 is TGTGCCAGTAGTACTTCGACGGGGTCCTACGAGCAGTACTTC. It is translated as CASSTSTGSYEQYF. Full variable domain (outside the CDR3, taken from reference TRBV19 and TRBJ2-7): DGGITQSPKYLFRKEGQNVTLSCEQNLNHDAMYWYRQDPGQGLRLIYYSQIVNDFQKGDIAEGYSVSREKKESFPLTVTSAQKNPTAFYLCASSTSTGSYEQYFGPGTRLTVT.

The table lists this clone with many counts. The V call is TRBV9, the J call TRBJ2-3; 11 bases line up with TRBD2. This CDR3 is built from 16 residues. In germline, CDR1 is SGDLS, CDR2 YYNGEE. Trimming took 4 bases from V and 1 from J; bases not matched to a gene: 5. CDR3 in amino acids: CASSTSGSPRTDTQYF. The CDR3 DNA is TGTGCCAGCAGCACTAGCGGGAGTCCCCGCACAGATACGCAGTATTTT.

For this clone: An end of the junction does not agree with germline; a read error may underlie this. The rearrangement uses TRBV20-1 and TRBJ2-7; D uncertain. In germline, CDR1 is DFQATT, CDR2 SNEGSKA (reference sequence). CDR3 length equals 14 residues. CDR3 sequence: CSARVIESSYEQYF. Here the CDR3 DNA reads TGCAGCGCTAGAGTTATCGAGAGCTCCTACGAGCAGTACTTC.

This clone was detected many times. This rearrangement joins TRBV28 to TRBJ1-1; 8 bases are a match to TRBD1. Per the germline V gene, CDR1 is MDHEN and CDR2 is SYDVKM. The CDR3 contains 14 residues. The J segment lost 1 base and the V segment lost 8 bases, leaving 6 bases of the junction unmatched. CDR3 amino acids: CASQGAAENTEAFF. For the CDR3, the DNA is TGTGCCAGCCAGGGGGCAGCCGAGAACACTGAAGCTTTCTTT.